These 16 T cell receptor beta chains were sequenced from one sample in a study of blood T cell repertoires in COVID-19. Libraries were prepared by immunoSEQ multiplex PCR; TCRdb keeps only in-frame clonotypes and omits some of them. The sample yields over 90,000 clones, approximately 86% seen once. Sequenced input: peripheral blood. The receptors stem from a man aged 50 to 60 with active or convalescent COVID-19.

This CDR3 is CASSWAGTGGAYEQFF. The CDR3 nucleotides read TGTGCCAGCAGCTGGGCCGGGACAGGGGGAGCGTATGAGCAGTTCTTC. The rearrangement links TRBV5-6 to TRBJ2-1; 11 bases agree with TRBD1. CDR3 length: 16 amino acids. The junction had 10 bases not matched to a gene; V was cut back by 3 bases and J by 8 bases. CDR1 is SGHDT and CDR2 is YYEEEE in the germline V gene.

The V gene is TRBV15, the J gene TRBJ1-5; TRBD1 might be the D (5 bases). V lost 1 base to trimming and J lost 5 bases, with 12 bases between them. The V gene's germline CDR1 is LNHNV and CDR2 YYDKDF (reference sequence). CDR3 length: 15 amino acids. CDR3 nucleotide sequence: TGTGCCACCAGCAGAGGGCCAGCGGGGGATCAGCCCCAGCATTTT. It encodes CATSRGPAGDQPQHF.

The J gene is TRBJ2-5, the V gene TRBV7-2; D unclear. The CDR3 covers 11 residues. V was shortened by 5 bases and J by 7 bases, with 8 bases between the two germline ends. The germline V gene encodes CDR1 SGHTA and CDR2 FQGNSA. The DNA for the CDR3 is TGTGCCAGCAGCCCCCGAGTGACCCAGTACTTC. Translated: CASSPRVTQYF.

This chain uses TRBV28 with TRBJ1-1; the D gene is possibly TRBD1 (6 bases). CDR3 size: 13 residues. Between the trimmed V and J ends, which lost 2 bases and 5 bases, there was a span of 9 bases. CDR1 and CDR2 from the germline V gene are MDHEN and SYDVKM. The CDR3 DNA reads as TGTGCCAGCAGTTTAGTGGGGGCAACTGAAGCTTTCTTT. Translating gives CASSLVGATEAFF.

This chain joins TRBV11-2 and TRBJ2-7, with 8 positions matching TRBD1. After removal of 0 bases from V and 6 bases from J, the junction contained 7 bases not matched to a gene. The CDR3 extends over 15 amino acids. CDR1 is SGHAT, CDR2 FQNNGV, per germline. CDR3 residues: CASSLDLDRGGEQYF. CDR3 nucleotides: TGTGCCAGCAGCTTAGATCTTGACAGGGGAGGCGAGCAGTACTTC.

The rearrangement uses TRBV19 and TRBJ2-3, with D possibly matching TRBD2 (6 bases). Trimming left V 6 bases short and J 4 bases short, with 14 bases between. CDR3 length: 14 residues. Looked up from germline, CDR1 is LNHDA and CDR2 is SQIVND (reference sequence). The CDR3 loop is CASSRRGEADTQYF. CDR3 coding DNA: TGTGCCAGTAGCCGCCGTGGGGAGGCAGATACGCAGTATTTT.

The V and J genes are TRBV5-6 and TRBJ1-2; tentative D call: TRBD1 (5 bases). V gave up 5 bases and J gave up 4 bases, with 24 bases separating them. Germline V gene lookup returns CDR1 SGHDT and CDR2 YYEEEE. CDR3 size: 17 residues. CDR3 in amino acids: CASSYNSGTGLAYGYTF. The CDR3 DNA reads TGTGCCAGCAGTTATAATTCCGGGACTGGACTGGCCTATGGCTACACCTTC.

CDR3 sequence reads: CASSGTGNQPQHF. In nucleotides, the CDR3 is TGTGCCAGCTCAGGGACAGGGAATCAGCCCCAGCATTTT. This chain joins TRBV18 and TRBJ1-5, with 9 bases that match TRBD1. The CDR3 totals 13 residues. Trimming at V came to 5 bases and at J to 4 bases, leaving 0 bases not matched to a gene. Germline V gene lookup returns CDR1 KGHSH and CDR2 LQKENI.

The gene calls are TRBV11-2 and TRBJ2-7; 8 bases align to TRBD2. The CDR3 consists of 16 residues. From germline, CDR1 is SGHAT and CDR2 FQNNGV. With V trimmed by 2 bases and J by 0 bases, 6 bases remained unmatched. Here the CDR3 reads CASSLFGGGNSYEQYF. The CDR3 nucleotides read TGTGCCAGCAGCTTATTCGGGGGGGGAAACTCCTACGAGCAGTACTTC.

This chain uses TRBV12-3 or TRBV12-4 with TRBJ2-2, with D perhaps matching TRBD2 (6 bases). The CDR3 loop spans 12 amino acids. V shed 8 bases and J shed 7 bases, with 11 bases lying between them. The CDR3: CASGTGVGELFF. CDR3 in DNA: TGTGCCAGCGGAACGGGGGTCGGGGAGCTGTTTTTT.

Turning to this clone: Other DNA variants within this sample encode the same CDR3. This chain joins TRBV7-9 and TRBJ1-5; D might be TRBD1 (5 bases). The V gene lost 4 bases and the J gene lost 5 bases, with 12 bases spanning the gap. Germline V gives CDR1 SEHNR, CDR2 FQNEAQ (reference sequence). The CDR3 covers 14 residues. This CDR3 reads CASSSQGGDQPQHF. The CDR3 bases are TGTGCCAGCAGCTCTCAGGGAGGCGATCAGCCCCAGCATTTT. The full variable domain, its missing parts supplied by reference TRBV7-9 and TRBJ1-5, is DTGVSQNPRHKITKRGQNVTFRCDPISEHNRLYWYRQTLGQGPEFLTYFQNEAQLEKSRLLSDRFSAERPKGSFSTLEIQRTEQGDSAMYLCASSSQGGDQPQHFGDGTRLSIL.

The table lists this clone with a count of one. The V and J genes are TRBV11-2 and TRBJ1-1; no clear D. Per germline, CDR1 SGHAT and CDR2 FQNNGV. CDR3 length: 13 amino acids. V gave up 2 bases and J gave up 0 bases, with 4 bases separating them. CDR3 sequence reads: CASSLFVNTEAFF. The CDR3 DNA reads TGTGCCAGCAGCTTATTCGTGAACACTGAAGCTTTCTTT.

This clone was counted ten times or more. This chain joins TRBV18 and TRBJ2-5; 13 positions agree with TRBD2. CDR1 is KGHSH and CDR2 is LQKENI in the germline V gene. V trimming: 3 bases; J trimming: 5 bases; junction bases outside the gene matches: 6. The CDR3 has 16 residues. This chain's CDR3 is CASSPGTSGARETQYF. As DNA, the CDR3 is TGTGCCAGCTCACCTGGGACTAGCGGGGCGAGGGAGACCCAGTACTTC.

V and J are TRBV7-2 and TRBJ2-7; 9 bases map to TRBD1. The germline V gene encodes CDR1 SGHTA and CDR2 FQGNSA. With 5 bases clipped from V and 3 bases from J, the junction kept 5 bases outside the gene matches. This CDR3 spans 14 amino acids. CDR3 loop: CASSLGTGNYEQYF. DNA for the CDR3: TGTGCCAGCAGCCTAGGGACAGGGAACTACGAGCAGTACTTC.

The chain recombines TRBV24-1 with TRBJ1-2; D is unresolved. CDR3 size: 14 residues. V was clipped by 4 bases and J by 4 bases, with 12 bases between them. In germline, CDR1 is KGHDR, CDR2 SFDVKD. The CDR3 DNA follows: TGTGCCACCAGTGAACCCGGTGTACCCTATGGCTACACCTTC. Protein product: CATSEPGVPYGYTF.

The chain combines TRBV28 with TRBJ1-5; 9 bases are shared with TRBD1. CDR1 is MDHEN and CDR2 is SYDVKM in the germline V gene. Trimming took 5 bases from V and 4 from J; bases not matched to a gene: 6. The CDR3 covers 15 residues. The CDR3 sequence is CASSVPGQGNQPQHF. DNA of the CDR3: TGTGCCAGCAGTGTACCGGGACAGGGAAATCAGCCCCAGCATTTT.